A selection of T cell receptor beta chains follows, all from one sample in a study of blood T cell repertoires in COVID-19. Sequenced by immunoSEQ multiplex PCR; TCRdb stores in-frame clones only, minus some. The data show 150,000 or so clones, less than 90% seen once. The material sequenced was PBMCs or T cells enriched from blood (not recorded which). These receptors were collected from a woman aged 45 to 65 who had recovered from COVID-19. CDR3s include the opening cysteine and the closing phenylalanine or tryptophan. D genes are given only for firm matches. Expanded clones are given a class, and other clones once, few, many or no size at all.

d_gene: .; abundance: few; j_gene: TRBJ2-1; v_gene: TRBV7-6; CDR3nt: TGTGCCAGCAGTCTCTCGATAGCGACGAATAATGAGCAGTTCTTC; CDR3aa: CASSLSIATNNEQFF
d_gene: .; abundance: .; j_gene: TRBJ2-2; v_gene: TRBV14; CDR3nt: TGTGCCAGCAGCCAAGCACAGGCGAACACCGGGGAGCTGTTTTTT; CDR3aa: CASSQAQANTGELFF
d_gene: TRBD2; abundance: .; j_gene: TRBJ2-3; v_gene: TRBV28; CDR3nt: TGTGCCAGCAGCCGAGCTAGCGGGAGATTTAGGACAGATACGCAGTATTTT; CDR3aa: CASSRASGRFRTDTQYF
d_gene: .; abundance: few; j_gene: TRBJ1-5; v_gene: TRBV4-3; CDR3nt: TGCGCCAGCAGCCAAGACAGGGATCGGCGGCGGCCCCAGCATTTT; CDR3aa: CASSQDRDRRRPQHF
d_gene: .; abundance: .; j_gene: TRBJ2-3; v_gene: TRBV3-1/TRBV3-2; CDR3nt: TGTGCCAGCAGCCAAGCTCGACTAGTCAGCACAGATACGCAGTATTTT; CDR3aa: CASSQARLVSTDTQYF
d_gene: TRBD1; abundance: .; j_gene: TRBJ2-7; v_gene: TRBV4-2; CDR3nt: TGTGCCAGCAGCCAAGGACAGGGGACCTACGAGCAGTACTTC; CDR3aa: CASSQGQGTYEQYF
d_gene: .; abundance: .; j_gene: TRBJ1-1; v_gene: TRBV18; CDR3nt: TGTGCCAGCTCACCAGTCGAGGCGATGAACACTGAAGCTTTCTTT; CDR3aa: CASSPVEAMNTEAFF
d_gene: .; abundance: few; j_gene: TRBJ2-3; v_gene: TRBV7-7; CDR3nt: TGTGCTAGCAGCCTGGGACTTTCTGAAGTTACAGATACGCAGTATTTT; CDR3aa: CASSLGLSEVTDTQYF
d_gene: .; abundance: once; j_gene: TRBJ2-3; v_gene: TRBV10-3; CDR3nt: TGTGCCATCAGCCGTAAACAGGGAGTGGCAGATACGCAGTATTTT; CDR3aa: CAISRKQGVADTQYF
d_gene: .; abundance: .; j_gene: TRBJ1-5; v_gene: TRBV28; CDR3nt: TGTGCCAGCAGTTCACCCATCGGGGGGGGAAATCAGCCCCAGCATTTT; CDR3aa: CASSSPIGGGNQPQHF
d_gene: .; abundance: .; j_gene: TRBJ2-7; v_gene: TRBV28; CDR3nt: TGTGCCAGCCATGGGGGGATGAGGTACGAGCAGTACTTC; CDR3aa: CASHGGMRYEQYF
d_gene: .; abundance: .; j_gene: TRBJ2-4; v_gene: TRBV11-3; CDR3nt: TGTGCCAGCAGCTTAGGTTCCCAGGGCATTCAGTACTTC; CDR3aa: CASSLGSQGIQYF
d_gene: .; abundance: .; j_gene: TRBJ2-7; v_gene: TRBV10-3; CDR3nt: TGTGCCATTCATCAGGGGCATGAATACGAGCAGTACTTC; CDR3aa: CAIHQGHEYEQYF
d_gene: .; abundance: .; j_gene: TRBJ2-3; v_gene: TRBV6-2/TRBV6-3; CDR3nt: TGTGCCAGCAGTCCCAGGGTGTCCGGCACAGATACGCAGTATTTT; CDR3aa: CASSPRVSGTDTQYF
d_gene: .; abundance: .; j_gene: TRBJ1-1; v_gene: TRBV6-5; CDR3nt: TGTGCCAGCAGCAAACAGGGCGGAAGGAACACTGAAGCTTTCTTT; CDR3aa: CASSKQGGRNTEAFF
d_gene: TRBD1; abundance: .; j_gene: TRBJ2-3; v_gene: TRBV3-1/TRBV3-2; CDR3nt: TGTGCCAGCAGCCAAGTATGGACAGGGGCGGCAGATACGCAGTATTTT; CDR3aa: CASSQVWTGAADTQYF